These 16 T cell receptor beta chains were all obtained from the same sample, sequenced in a study of T-cell memory formation after mild COVID-19. TCRdb used MiXCR to reprocess the 5' RACE reads, holding one entry per CDR3 protein. The data hold approximately 580,000 distinct CDR3 sequences, with 20% observed a single time. The sample consisted of PBMCs or a T cell subset sorted from them (not recorded which). These receptors were collected from an adult woman who had mild COVID-19 (a few samples of this study predate the infection). Cell type and time point are not known.

This clonotype was counted between two and nine times. This chain links TRBV6-1 with TRBJ1-1; D is possibly TRBD1 (6 bases). The CDR3 extends over 16 amino acids. The ends were cut back, 1 base at V and 4 bases at J, with 16 bases in the middle. CDR1 is MNHNS, CDR2 SASEGT, per germline. In DNA, the CDR3 is TGTGCCAGCAGTGAAGGGACAGCTTACAGTGGCACTGAAGCTTTCTTT. Amino acid sequence: CASSEGTAYSGTEAFF.

The V gene is TRBV5-1, the J gene TRBJ2-5; tentatively, D is TRBD1 (7 bases). The V and J ends lost 3 bases and 5 bases respectively, with 14 bases between them. In germline, CDR1 is SGHRS, CDR2 YFSETQ. The CDR3 has 14 residues. The CDR3 spells CASSSRGAGETQYF. In DNA form, the CDR3 reads TGCGCCAGCAGCTCCAGGGGGGCCGGGGAGACCCAGTACTTC.

The gene calls are TRBV12-3 or TRBV12-4 and TRBJ2-2; perhaps TRBD2 as D (6 bases). Trimming removed 7 bases from V and 7 bases from J, with 19 bases in between. This CDR3 comprises 15 residues. CDR3 sequence: CASTLTSGVGGELFF. The CDR3 DNA reads as TGTGCCAGCACCTTGACTTCGGGGGTCGGCGGGGAGCTGTTTTTT.

The V and J genes are TRBV5-1 and TRBJ2-1, with D hard to call. This CDR3 is 13 amino acids long. Germline V gene lookup returns CDR1 SGHRS and CDR2 YFSETQ. Deletions cut 5 bases from V and 6 bases from J, with 12 bases between. CDR3 sequence reads: CASSHAQSNEQFF. CDR3 in DNA: TGCGCCAGCAGTCACGCACAGTCCAATGAGCAGTTCTTC.

The chain uses TRBV3-1 and TRBJ2-1; D is unresolved. The germline CDR1 and CDR2 sequences are LGHDT and YNNKEL (reference sequence). CDR3 length: 14 residues. V lost 0 bases and J lost 9, with 12 bases in between. In nucleotides, the CDR3 is TGTGCCAGCAGCCAAGATACTACCTTGGGTGAGCAGTTCTTC. Protein product: CASSQDTTLGEQFF.

This clonotype was found a few times. The chain joins TRBV20-1 to TRBJ2-1; 9 bases align to TRBD2. This CDR3 is 16 amino acids long. J lost 0 bases, V lost 0 bases, and 3 bases had no gene match. Germline V gene lookup returns CDR1 DFQATT and CDR2 SNEGSKA (reference sequence). The CDR3 spells CSARDSSGSSYNEQFF. In DNA, the CDR3 is TGCAGTGCTAGAGATAGTAGCGGGAGCTCCTACAATGAGCAGTTCTTC.

The chain couples TRBV7-8 to TRBJ2-2, with 8 bases fitting TRBD1. The length of the CDR3 is 16 residues. J gave up 1 base and V 4 bases, and 5 bases lay outside the gene matches. Germline CDR1 is SGHVS and CDR2 is FQNEAQ. The CDR3 region has the DNA TGTGCCAGCAGCTCCCGGGACAGGCTGAACACCGGGGAGCTGTTTTTT. Its protein is CASSSRDRLNTGELFF.

This clonotype appeared many times. J is TRBJ2-4 and V is TRBV27; D is undetermined. Germline CDR1 and CDR2: MNHEY and SMNVEV (reference sequence). The length of the CDR3 is 13 residues. The ends were cut back, 5 bases at V and 7 bases at J, with 12 bases in the middle. CDR3 loop: CASSAPSRNIQYF. As DNA, the CDR3 is TGTGCCAGCAGTGCCCCCTCCAGGAACATTCAGTACTTC.

The CDR3 region has the DNA TGTGCCTGGACCGACAGGGGGGCAACCGGGGAGCTGTTTTTT. This sequence encodes CAWTDRGATGELFF. The chain combines TRBV30 with TRBJ2-2; the match to TRBD1 covers 9 bases. This CDR3 comprises 14 residues. The V gene end was trimmed by 4 bases and the J gene end by 5 bases; junction bases not matched to a gene: 5. The germline CDR1 and CDR2 sequences are GTSNPN and SVGIG (reference sequence).

The CDR3 protein is CASTPGQSYYEQYF. Here the CDR3 DNA reads TGTGCCAGCACCCCCGGACAGAGTTACTACGAGCAGTACTTC. The chain has TRBV6-2 or TRBV6-3 and TRBJ2-7, with D tentatively TRBD1 (6 bases). CDR3 length equals 14 residues. Trimming left V 7 bases short and J 3 bases short, with 16 bases between. Per germline, CDR1 MNHEY and CDR2 SVGEGT.

The chain links TRBV7-2 to TRBJ1-1; D remains ambiguous. The CDR3 extends over 15 amino acids. V was pared by 5 bases and J by 1 base, with 14 bases between. Per germline, CDR1 SGHTA and CDR2 FQGNSA. Here the CDR3 reads CASSVSGLTNTEAFF. The CDR3 DNA follows: TGTGCCAGCAGCGTTTCCGGACTGACGAACACTGAAGCTTTCTTT.

The chain is built from TRBV6-1 and TRBJ2-1; no reliable D call. The CDR3 loop spans 14 amino acids. The ends were cut back, 2 bases at V and 4 bases at J, with 9 bases in the middle. Germline V gene data show CDR1 as MNHNS and CDR2 as SASEGT. CDR3 DNA sequence: TGTGCCAGCAGTGAATCTCCAGCTTACAATGAGCAGTTCTTC. Translating it yields CASSESPAYNEQFF.

This clonotype was observed a handful of times. The chain recombines TRBV7-6 with TRBJ2-2, with 8 bases matching TRBD1. After removal of 0 bases from V and 4 bases from J, the junction contained 16 bases not matched to a gene. Germline CDR1 is SGHVS and CDR2 is FNYEAQ. This CDR3 comprises 20 residues. In nucleotides, the CDR3 is TGTGCCAGCAGCTTAGCAGCAGGGGGCACCTTTACCCGGGGCACCGGGGAGCTGTTTTTT. It encodes CASSLAAGGTFTRGTGELFF.

The chain links TRBV9 to TRBJ2-7; the D gene is possibly TRBD2 (5 bases). V was shortened by 5 bases and J by 5 bases, with 17 bases between the two germline ends. CDR3 length: 14 residues. Germline values: CDR1 SGDLS, CDR2 YYNGEE. CDR3: CASRVFRTEDEQYF. DNA of the CDR3: TGTGCCAGCAGGGTATTTCGGACTGAAGACGAGCAGTACTTC.

V is TRBV6-2 or TRBV6-3 and J is TRBJ2-7, with a possible D match to TRBD2 (5 bases). Looked up from germline, CDR1 is MNHEY and CDR2 is SVGEGT. The CDR3 consists of 14 residues. Trimming took 6 bases from V and 3 from J, leaving 15 bases between them. This CDR3 reads CASSRRGKLYEQYF. The CDR3 coding sequence is TGTGCCAGCAGCCGACGGGGAAAACTCTACGAGCAGTACTTC.

The V gene is TRBV7-9, the J gene TRBJ2-5; 10 bases map to TRBD2. CDR1 is SEHNR, CDR2 FQNEAQ, per germline (reference sequence). This CDR3 region has 19 residues. J lost 5 bases, V lost 4 bases, and 19 bases had no gene match. The CDR3 DNA sequence: TGTGCCAGCAGCTCATGGGCCAAGACTAGCGGGCCCCCAGGGGAGACCCAGTACTTC. This encodes CASSSWAKTSGPPGETQYF.